This T cell receptor beta chain stems from a study of T cells in lung cancer brain metastases (dated by TCRdb to the late 2010s). As for the study more broadly: Seventeen of the 20 patients had a history of tobacco use, with a median of roughly 42 pack-years. An average DNA integrity number of approximately 4.1 was found in both primary and metastatic specimens, and no significant difference was detected between sites. A cohort of approximately 20 patients was included, from whom 40 specimens were contributed, with one primary lung lesion and one brain metastasis obtained from each patient. Most of the roughly 20 patients received no interval therapy between primary and metastasis resection. The study compared TCR beta CDR3 repertoires of fully resected primary non-small cell lung cancers with those of paired brain metastases. Of the patients, about a dozen were female and eight or nine were male, and their median age at first diagnosis was 57.5 years. The median interval between acquisition of the primary specimen and acquisition of the brain metastasis specimen was 348 days.

Overall study outcomes, separate from this receptor: DNA fragmentation in the FFPE samples may have kept the complete infiltrating T cell repertoire from being retrieved. Brain metastases had significantly fewer unique productive clones than paired primaries (median approximately 1,500 versus 4,500). Effects of preoperative corticosteroids on T cell infiltration in brain metastases could not be controlled. The ten most abundant clones made up a significantly larger repertoire fraction in brain metastases than primaries, suggesting clonal expansion. Most clones were lesion-specific, with limited overlap between paired lesions (mean Morisita index roughly 0.25).

Patients had resection either for delayed recurrence of a solitary brain metastasis or for synchronous oligometastatic disease. To avoid including cancers other than NSCLC, any patient with a history of multiple malignancies was excluded. Using marked H&E slides as a guide, tumor areas were macrodissected from about five unstained approximately 9.6 um sections that had been deparaffinized. Every specimen was formalin-fixed and paraffin-embedded (FFPE). The AllPrep DNA/RNA FFPE Kit was used for extraction of genomic DNA. Between about 2.24 and 5 ug genomic DNA was input per sample, and equal DNA input was given to paired samples. TCR beta libraries were constructed with the immunoSEQ hsTCRbeta Kit, with multiplexed V and J gene primers used across two PCR steps. Pooled libraries with positive and negative controls were sequenced on an Illumina MiSeq using a 100-cycle paired-end protocol. The original methods were these. The immunoSEQ vendor processed the raw data into normalized, annotated TCR beta repertoire reports. Richness was counted as unique clones by nucleotide sequence, and total richness was extrapolated with the iChao1 and Efron-Thisted estimators. Pielou's evenness, Simpson's index, top-ten clone proportional abundance, and Morisita overlap index were used to characterize and compare paired lesions. The immuneACCESS repertoire file appears here via TCRdb, limited to in-frame rearrangements. These files lack a portion of the clones; in checked studies, under half of the deficit traces to unresolved V genes, and the cause of the others is not known. That table is the source of V, J and clone size, and D and trimming were worked out from the DNA. Recorded for this sample are almost 5,500 clones; approximately 91% of them occurred a single time. The ten largest clones represent 3.5% to 5% of the sample.

About this clone: Its antigen is unknown. The input lacks base qualities; no much larger clone sits a single base away.

The CDR3 measures 14 amino acids from cysteine to phenylalanine. Only CDR3 DNA is held: 42 bases, read in frame from base 1. Deletion took 6 bases off V and 3 bases off J, with a span of 11 bases between the germline ends. CDR1 and CDR2 (MNHEY, SMNVEV) derive from the germline V gene (reference sequence). Sequenced material: tumor tissue from the primary lung tumor. The sample's cell subset or site label, decoded: primary lung cancer lesion. The receptor comes from an older man with non-small cell lung cancer. The chain links TRBV27 with TRBJ2-2, and the D gene may be TRBD2, 6 bases matching. The nucleotides are TGTGCCAGCAGCCCGGGACTGGACACCGGGGAGCTGTTTTTT. This translates into CASSPGLDTGELFF.